This T cell receptor beta chain was recorded in a study of cytomegalovirus exposure and HLA in healthy donors. Notes on the study in general: Several of the most significant clusters appeared linked to common viral pathogens, based on a later analysis. While the bulk of TCR sequences proved rare, some public TCRs turned up in many donors. Reports described diagnosis of cytomegalovirus status by the classifier as highly specific and sensitive.

Germline CDR1 MNHEY, CDR2 SMNVEV (reference sequence). There are 14 residues in the CDR3. J gave up 4 bases and V 4 bases, and 6 bases lay outside the gene matches. In this sample, this clone turned up once. Its antigen is as yet unknown. Donors showed nominal health when sampled, although they likely had unrecorded immune exposures. 13 Jbeta primers and 60 Vbeta primers were used for the PCR. Measured with immunoSEQ multiplex PCR; TCRdb has only the in-frame clones, and not every one. This sample has approximately 140,000 clones, with 70% to 85% found just once. Sequenced material: PBMCs. The source of this sequence is a woman in her fifties or sixties in good health and CMV-seropositive. V is TRBV27 and J is TRBJ1-2, with 7 bases lining up with TRBD1. This chain's CDR3 is CASSSAGGFYGYTF. CDR3 bases: TGTGCCAGCAGTTCGGCAGGGGGTTTCTATGGCTACACCTTC.